What follows describes a single T cell receptor (beta chain). The same CDR3 also results from other DNA sequences found in this sample. The sample is drawn from a study of CD8+ T cells in alopecia areata. The junction had 1 base not matched to a gene; V was cut back by 3 bases and J by 2 bases. Per germline, CDR1 SGHTA and CDR2 FQGNSA. The CDR3 extends over 16 amino acids. Isolated RNA was reverse transcribed into cDNA used as the sequencing template. Repertoires were generated with immunoSEQ multiplex PCR, while TCRdb's copy carries only in-frame clones and drops some. This sample has 250,000 or so clones, with 67% found just once.

Source: CD4+ T cells sorted from blood, taken at week 0. The J gene is TRBJ2-5, the V gene TRBV7-2; 15 positions agree with TRBD2. The TCR sequence derives from a human donor with alopecia areata. The chain's CDR3 is CASSFGLAGGQETQYF. CDR3 nucleotide sequence: TGTGCCAGCAGCTTCGGACTAGCGGGGGGGCAAGAGACCCAGTACTTC.